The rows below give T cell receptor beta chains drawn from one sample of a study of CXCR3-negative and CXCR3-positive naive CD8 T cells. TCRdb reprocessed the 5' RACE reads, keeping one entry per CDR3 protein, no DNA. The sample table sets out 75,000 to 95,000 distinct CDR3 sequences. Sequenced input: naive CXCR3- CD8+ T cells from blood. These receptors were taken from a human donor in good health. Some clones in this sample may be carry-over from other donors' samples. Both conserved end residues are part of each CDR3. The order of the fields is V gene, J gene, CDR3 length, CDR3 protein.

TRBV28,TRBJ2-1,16,CASSLPPGELYNEQFF
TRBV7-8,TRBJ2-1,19,CASSFPTDRQSITYNEQFF
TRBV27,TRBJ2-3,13,CVSGEGGWDTQYF
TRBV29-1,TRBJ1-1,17,CSVERLILDRGRTEAFF
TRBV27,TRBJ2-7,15,CASSPTPNTGPEQYF
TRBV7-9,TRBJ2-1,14,CASSLPGSYNEQLF
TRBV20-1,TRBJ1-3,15,CSAVPGQGSGNTIYF
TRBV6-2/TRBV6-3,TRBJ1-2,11,CASSYWEGYTF
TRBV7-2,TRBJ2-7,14,CASGATGESYEQYF
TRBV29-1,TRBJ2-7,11,CSVEEQGEQYF
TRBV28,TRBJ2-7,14,CASSFGDSPGEQYF
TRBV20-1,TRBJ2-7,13,CSEKGATPYEQYF
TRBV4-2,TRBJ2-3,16,CASSQPTSLAADTQYF
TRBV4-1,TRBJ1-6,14,CASSQESGNSPLHF
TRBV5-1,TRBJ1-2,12,CASSFLGDGYTF
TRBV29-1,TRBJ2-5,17,CSVEHFAGLTHKETQYF
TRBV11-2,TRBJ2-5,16,CASSLVGVGGGETQYF
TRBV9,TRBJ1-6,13,CASSTGDNSPLHF
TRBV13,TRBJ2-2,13,CASSLEVTPELFF
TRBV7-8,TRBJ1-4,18,CASSQFGQGSLDNEKLFF
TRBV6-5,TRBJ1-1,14,CASSFFGTGGGAFF
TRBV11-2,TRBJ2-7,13,CASSLEVVSEQYF
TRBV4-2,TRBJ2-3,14,CASSPLGMPDTQYF
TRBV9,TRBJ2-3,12,CASSAFTDTQYF
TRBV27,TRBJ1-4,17,CASRALTGIDANEKLFF
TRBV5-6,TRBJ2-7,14,CASSLGAGSYEQYF
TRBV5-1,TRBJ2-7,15,CASSSLPSGYYEQYF
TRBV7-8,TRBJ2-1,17,CASSLVFATSGYNEQFF
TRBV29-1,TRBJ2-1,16,CSVERAGPYSYNEQFF
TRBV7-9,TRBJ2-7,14,CASSRTGQSYEQYF
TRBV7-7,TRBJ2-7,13,CASSLWDGYEQYF
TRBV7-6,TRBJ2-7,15,CASSPGAGATYEQYF
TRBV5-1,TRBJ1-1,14,CASSPDRLGTEAFF
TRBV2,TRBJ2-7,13,CASLAGITYEQYF
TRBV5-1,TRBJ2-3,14,CASSWAQGGDTQYF
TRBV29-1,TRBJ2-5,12,CSVAGLAMTQYF
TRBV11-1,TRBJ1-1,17,CASSYRKATDLNTEAFF